The 30 T cell receptor beta chains below were found in one sample sequenced in a study of prognosis after radiotherapy for stage I lung cancer. Two-round multiplex PCR on genomic DNA was the method by which TCR beta CDR3 was amplified. With primers specific to each TRBV and TRBJ gene, the first-round PCR was performed. TCRdb called the multiplex PCR reads again in MiXCR, with one record for every CDR3 protein. The data contain nearly 25,000 distinct CDR3 sequences, roughly two fifths of them singletons. Sample: PBMCs, taken before or after stereotactic body radiation therapy (not recorded which). The receptors were sampled from a donor aged 50 or older with non-small cell lung cancer.

This rearrangement joins TRBV6-5 to TRBJ2-1; no definite D call. The CDR3 is 13 residues long. Trimming pared 0 bases from V and 2 bases from J, leaving 2 bases between. Germline values: CDR1 MNHEY, CDR2 SVGAGI. CDR3 protein: CASSYSPYNEQFF. The CDR3 DNA reads as TGTGCCAGCAGTTACTCGCCCTACAATGAGCAGTTCTTC.

This clonotype came up many times. The genes are TRBV5-1 and TRBJ1-1, with TRBD1 matching over 7 bases. Unmatched junction bases numbered 3, after V lost 4 bases and J lost 0 bases. Germline CDR1 SGHRS, CDR2 YFSETQ. This CDR3 contains 14 residues. Here the CDR3 reads CASSGGQLNTEAFF. The CDR3 bases are TGCGCCAGCAGCGGGGGACAGTTGAACACTGAAGCTTTCTTT.

This clonotype was counted at least ten times. This may come from a read error, since a much larger clone is one base off. The genes are TRBV29-1 and TRBJ2-1, with TRBD2 identical over 8 bases. CDR1 and CDR2 from the germline V gene are SQVTM and ANQGSEA. This CDR3 comprises 16 residues. For the CDR3, the DNA is TGCAGCGTGCAACAGAAGAGCGGGAGAGCCTACAATGGGCAGTTCTTC. It specifies CSVQQKSGRAYNGQFF.

There are many counts of this clonotype. The gene calls are TRBV9 and TRBJ2-1, with D tentatively TRBD1 (6 bases). V lost 0 bases, J lost 8 bases, and 12 bases lay in between. CDR3 length: 14 amino acids. Germline CDR1 SGDLS, CDR2 YYNGEE. This chain's CDR3 is CASSVESRGYEQFF. CDR3 bases: TGTGCCAGCAGCGTAGAATCCAGGGGATATGAGCAGTTCTTC.

This sequence joins TRBV6-1 and TRBJ2-1, with TRBD2 identical over 8 bases. The CDR3 has 15 residues. After removal of 6 bases from V and 7 bases from J, the junction contained 11 bases not matched to a gene. CDR1 is MNHNS and CDR2 is SASEGT in the germline V gene. The CDR3 spells CASRSSGSLGNEQFF. The CDR3 region has the DNA TGTGCCAGCAGGTCTAGCGGGTCCTTAGGGAATGAGCAGTTCTTC.

In this sample, this clonotype turned up a few times. A much bigger clone sits one base away, suggesting this may be a read error. The genes are TRBV9 and TRBJ2-6, with a weak D call TRBD1 (6 bases). This CDR3 has 16 amino acids. V was cut by 7 bases and J by 0 bases, with 14 bases left in between. Germline CDR1 reads SGDLS; CDR2 reads YYNGEE. CDR3: CASYPTGFSGANVLTF. The DNA of the CDR3 is TGTGCCAGCTACCCTACAGGGTTCTCTGGGGCCAACGTCCTGACTTTC.

This clonotype came up many times. The chain has TRBV20-1 and TRBJ2-5; D is tentatively TRBD1 or TRBD2 (5 bases each). V dropped 6 bases and J dropped 7 bases, with 15 bases sitting between them. CDR1 is DFQATT, CDR2 SNEGSKA, per germline (reference sequence). This CDR3 has 12 residues. This CDR3 is CSATGTSRTQYF. CDR3 bases: TGCAGTGCAACCGGGACCTCGAGGACCCAGTACTTC.

A note on this clonotype: A read error may account for a junction end that differs from germline. The rearrangement uses TRBV2 and TRBJ2-7; tentatively, D is TRBD1 or TRBD2 (5 bases each). The CDR3 totals 14 residues. The germline V gene has CDR1 SNHLY and CDR2 FYNNEI. The CDR3 DNA reads as TGTGCTAGCAGTGCGTCGCAGGGACCCTACGGGCAGTACTTC. Residues: CASSASQGPYGQYF.

This clonotype was detected only once. The chain uses TRBV28 and TRBJ2-3; TRBD2 aligns across 9 bases. The CDR3 spans 15 residues. J was trimmed by 7 bases and V by 8 bases; bases with no gene match: 13. Per germline, CDR1 MDHEN and CDR2 SYDVKM. This CDR3 is CASPPIAGAVYTQYF. The CDR3 DNA follows: TGTGCCAGCCCACCTATAGCGGGAGCCGTATATACGCAGTATTTT. Variable domain in full (rest from reference TRBV28 and TRBJ2-3): DVKVTQSSRYLVKRTGEKVFLECVQDMDHENMFWYRQDPGLGLRLIYFSYDVKMKEKGDIPEGYSVSREKKERFSLILESASTNQTSMYLCASPPIAGAVYTQYFGPGTRLTVL.

This clonotype was counted many times. This chain links TRBV20-1 with TRBJ1-2, with D unclear. V was cut by 6 bases and J by 8 bases, with 25 bases left in between. The CDR3 totals 15 residues. Germline V gene lookup returns CDR1 DFQATT and CDR2 SNEGSKA (reference sequence). CDR3 sequence (DNA): TGCAGTGCCCGACCTTGGACGGGCCCGGCGGGGGGCTACACCTTC. Encoded protein: CSARPWTGPAGGYTF.

Many counts were recorded for this clonotype. The V and J genes are TRBV19 and TRBJ2-7, with TRBD2 matching 11 bases. The germline gives CDR1 LNHDA, CDR2 SQIVND (reference sequence). V dropped 3 bases and J dropped 6; count of bases not matched to a gene: 7. This CDR3 has 15 residues. CDR3 in amino acids: CASSIYSGRASEQYF. The DNA for the CDR3 is TGTGCCAGTAGTATCTATAGCGGGAGGGCAAGCGAGCAGTACTTC. The whole variable domain, remainder taken from reference TRBV19 and TRBJ2-7, is DGGITQSPKYLFRKEGQNVTLSCEQNLNHDAMYWYRQDPGQGLRLIYYSQIVNDFQKGDIAEGYSVSREKKESFPLTVTSAQKNPTAFYLCASSIYSGRASEQYFGPGTRLTVT.

With respect to this clonotype: A read error is possible here, since a much larger clone lies one base away. The chain carries TRBV12-5 and TRBJ2-5; weak D call: TRBD1 (6 bases). Germline V lookup: CDR1 LGHNT, CDR2 FRNRAP. Trimming cost V 7 bases and J 4 bases, with 13 bases left between them. The CDR3 consists of 13 residues. CDR3 loop: CASATGSVETQYF. In DNA form, the CDR3 reads TGTGCTAGTGCTACAGGGTCTGTAGAGACCCAGTACTTC.

This clonotype was seen many times. Written as DNA, the CDR3 is TGTGCCAGCAGCTTAGGGGATATGGCAGGGGGCGCAGGAGAGACCCAGTACTTC. Encoded protein: CASSLGDMAGGAGETQYF. The V gene is TRBV7-3, the J gene TRBJ2-5, with 8 bases lining up with TRBD1. The CDR3 runs 18 residues. V lost 2 bases to trimming and J lost 4 bases; unmatched junction nucleotides: 15. Germline CDR1 and CDR2: SGHTA and FQGTGA.

By sample fraction, this clonotype is medium-sized. This rearrangement joins TRBV11-2 to TRBJ1-5; no clear D. The CDR3 loop spans 16 amino acids. Germline CDR1 SGHAT, CDR2 FQNNGV. With 0 bases removed from V and 2 bases from J, the gap between germline ends came to 11 bases. Here the CDR3 DNA reads TGTGCCAGCAGCTTAGATGGCAGGATCGGCAATCAGCCCCAGCATTTT. This encodes CASSLDGRIGNQPQHF.

This chain connects TRBV5-1 to TRBJ2-2; D might be TRBD1 or TRBD2, each matching 5 bases. The CDR3 is made up of 15 amino acids. Per the germline V gene, CDR1 is SGHRS and CDR2 is YFSETQ. Trimming stripped 4 bases from V and 5 bases from J, with 15 bases between. In DNA form, the CDR3 reads TGCGCCAGCAGCCTGGGGACGGCGTGGACCGGGGAGCTGTTTTTT. As protein: CASSLGTAWTGELFF. Filled out from reference TRBV5-1 and TRBJ2-2, the complete variable domain reads KAGVTQTPRYLIKTRGQQVTLSCSPISGHRSVSWYQQTPGQGLQFLFEYFSETQRNKGNFPGRFSGRQFSNSRSEMNVSTLELGDSALYLCASSLGTAWTGELFFGEGSRLTVL.

This clonotype was picked up many times. V is TRBV28 and J is TRBJ2-1; D is possibly TRBD2 (5 bases). Trimming removed 7 bases from V and 5 bases from J, with 15 bases in between. The CDR3 spans 14 residues. Per the germline V gene, CDR1 is MDHEN and CDR2 is SYDVKM. The chain's CDR3 is CASTLASKDNEQFF. The CDR3 nucleotides read TGTGCCAGCACCCTGGCTAGCAAGGACAATGAGCAGTTCTTC.

This clonotype appeared many times. The chain has TRBV27 and TRBJ1-3, with D unclear. Trimming took off 1 base at V and 0 bases at J, with 13 bases between the two ends. Germline CDR1 MNHEY, CDR2 SMNVEV (reference sequence). The CDR3 spans 17 residues. The CDR3 coding sequence is TGTGCCAGCAGTTTATACGGGGATTCCCTCTCTGGAAACACCATATATTTT. Protein: CASSLYGDSLSGNTIYF.

This clonotype was counted many times. V is TRBV10-3 and J is TRBJ2-3; the match to TRBD1 covers 9 bases. The ends lost 5 bases at V and 0 bases at J; junction bases unmatched: 9. The germline V gene encodes CDR1 ENHRY and CDR2 SYGVKD. The CDR3 is 17 amino acids. CDR3 protein: CAISPGTGPSSTDTQYF. The DNA for the CDR3 is TGTGCCATCAGTCCCGGGACAGGGCCAAGTAGCACAGATACGCAGTATTTT.

The chain joins TRBV20-1 to TRBJ2-3; unclear D gene. The germline V and J ends were trimmed by 3 bases and 1 base, with 11 bases remaining between them. The germline V gene encodes CDR1 DFQATT and CDR2 SNEGSKA (reference sequence). This CDR3 is built from 14 residues. CDR3 sequence: CSASSAGGTDTQYF. CDR3 bases: TGCAGTGCTAGTTCGGCAGGCGGCACAGATACGCAGTATTTT.

This clonotype has at least ten counts. This rearrangement joins TRBV20-1 to TRBJ2-1, with a tentative D call TRBD2 (6 bases). This CDR3 region has 14 residues. V lost 2 bases to trimming and J lost 0 bases, with 8 bases between them. Germline lookup yields CDR1 DFQATT and CDR2 SNEGSKA (reference sequence). CDR3 DNA: TGCAGTGCTAGACTCGGGAGCTCCTACAATGAGCAGTTCTTC. Translated: CSARLGSSYNEQFF.

Ten or more counts support this clonotype. The rearrangement links TRBV27 to TRBJ2-1; D not certain. The CDR3 extends over 12 amino acids. V lost 0 bases and J 7 bases, leaving 4 bases between the germline ends. Germline V gene sequence: CDR1 MNHEY, CDR2 SMNVEV (reference sequence). CDR3 sequence reads: CASSLSGNEQFF. The CDR3 nucleotides are TGTGCCAGCAGTTTATCGGGTAATGAGCAGTTCTTC.

This clonotype was detected ten times or more. V usage is TRBV19 and J usage is TRBJ1-5, with a weak D call TRBD1 (5 bases). The germline V gene has CDR1 LNHDA and CDR2 SQIVND (reference sequence). Trimming left V 3 bases short and J 0 bases short, with 9 bases between. The CDR3 consists of 15 residues. DNA of the CDR3: TGTGCCAGTAGTATCCGGGACGGTAGCAATCAGCCCCAGCATTTT. Protein sequence: CASSIRDGSNQPQHF.

A remark on this clonotype: A read error may account for a junction end that differs from germline. The chain has TRBV25-1 and TRBJ1-6; TRBD1 agrees at 9 bases. This CDR3 spans 16 amino acids. Germline-derived CDR1 and CDR2 are MGHDK and SYGVNS. The chain's CDR3 is CDSSDPRQGDNSPLHF. CDR3 coding DNA: TGTGACAGCAGTGATCCACGACAGGGGGATAATTCACCCCTCCACTTT.

The chain uses TRBV4-3 and TRBJ2-3, with unresolved D. In germline, CDR1 is LGHNA, CDR2 YSLEER. The CDR3 has 16 amino acids. The ends were cut back, 0 bases at V and 4 bases at J, with 14 bases in the middle. The CDR3 DNA reads as TGCGCCAGCAGCCAAGATCCCCCCCATCGGGCAGATACGCAGTATTTT. This translates into CASSQDPPHRADTQYF.

The chain joins TRBV6-2 or TRBV6-3 to TRBJ1-2; TRBD1 matches at 8 bases. Germline V gene lookup returns CDR1 MNHEY and CDR2 SVGEGT. The CDR3 is made up of 15 amino acids. J gave up 6 bases and V 5 bases, and 11 bases lay outside the gene matches. The CDR3 bases are TGTGCCAGCAGTGATCACATGGGCAGGGGGCATGGCTACACCTTC. Translating gives CASSDHMGRGHGYTF.

This clonotype occurred many times. The chain links TRBV7-2 to TRBJ1-5; D is uncertain. The CDR3 length is 15 residues. V was clipped by 3 bases and J by 4 bases, with 13 bases between them. CDR1 is SGHTA, CDR2 FQGNSA, per germline. Here the CDR3 DNA reads TGTGCCAGCAGCTTGGCCGGGAACCTAAATCAGCCCCAGCATTTT. Protein product: CASSLAGNLNQPQHF.

This chain uses TRBV5-1 with TRBJ2-1, with 8 bases fitting TRBD2. Looked up from germline, CDR1 is SGHRS and CDR2 is YFSETQ. This CDR3 comprises 15 residues. With V trimmed by 4 bases and J by 10 bases, 13 bases remained unmatched. This CDR3 reads CASSTTGGNSGEQFF. The CDR3 DNA reads as TGCGCCAGCAGCACGACGGGGGGGAATTCGGGCGAGCAGTTCTTC.

V is TRBV15 and J is TRBJ2-1; maybe TRBD2 (6 bases). CDR3 length equals 15 residues. Germline lookup yields CDR1 LNHNV and CDR2 YYDKDF (reference sequence). Trimming took 1 base from V and 8 from J, leaving 15 bases between them. CDR3 nucleotide sequence: TGTGCCACCAGCAGAGTGGGGCGCCGGGGGTATGAGCAGTTCTTC. As protein: CATSRVGRRGYEQFF.

In its sample, this clonotype was seen once. This rearrangement joins TRBV20-1 to TRBJ2-1, with 11 nucleotides matching TRBD2. V was clipped by 2 bases and J by 5 bases; unmatched bases: 11. Germline V CDR1 and CDR2: DFQATT, SNEGSKA (reference sequence). CDR3 size: 17 residues. CDR3 region: CSARPQTGTSGHNEQFF. The CDR3 coding sequence is TGCAGTGCTAGACCCCAGACGGGGACTAGCGGACACAATGAGCAGTTCTTC.

This clonotype was observed at least ten times. The V gene is TRBV7-6, the J gene TRBJ1-4; no firm D call. This CDR3 has 14 residues. Trimming pared 3 bases from V and 0 bases from J, leaving 5 bases between. CDR1 and CDR2 from the germline V gene are SGHVS and FNYEAQ. This chain's CDR3 is CASSLTPTNEKLFF. The CDR3, as DNA: TGTGCCAGCAGCTTGACACCAACTAATGAAAAACTGTTTTTT.